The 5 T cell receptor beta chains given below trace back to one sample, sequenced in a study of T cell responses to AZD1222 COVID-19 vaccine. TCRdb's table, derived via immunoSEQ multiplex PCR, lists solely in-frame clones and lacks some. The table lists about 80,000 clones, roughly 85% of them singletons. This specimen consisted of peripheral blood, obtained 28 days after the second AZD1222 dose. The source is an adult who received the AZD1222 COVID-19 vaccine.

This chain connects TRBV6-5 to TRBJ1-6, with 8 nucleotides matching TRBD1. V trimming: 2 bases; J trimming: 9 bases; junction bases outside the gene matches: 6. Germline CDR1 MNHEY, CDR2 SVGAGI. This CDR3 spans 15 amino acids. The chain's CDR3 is CASSYTGQGGSPLHF. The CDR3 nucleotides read TGTGCCAGCAGTTACACAGGACAGGGTGGTTCACCCCTCCACTTT.

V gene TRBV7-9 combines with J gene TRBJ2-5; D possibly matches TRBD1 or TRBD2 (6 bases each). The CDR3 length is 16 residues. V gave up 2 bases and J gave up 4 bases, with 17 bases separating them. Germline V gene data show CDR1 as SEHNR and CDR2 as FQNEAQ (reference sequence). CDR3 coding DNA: TGTGCCAGCAGCTTATCGGGGGCCCGTAGGGGAGAGACCCAGTACTTC. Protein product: CASSLSGARRGETQYF.

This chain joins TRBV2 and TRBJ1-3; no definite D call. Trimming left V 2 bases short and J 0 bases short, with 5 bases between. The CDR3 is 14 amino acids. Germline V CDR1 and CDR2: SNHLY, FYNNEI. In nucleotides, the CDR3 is TGTGCCAGCAGTGAAAGGAGCTCTGGAAACACCATATATTTT. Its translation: CASSERSSGNTIYF.

The CDR3 bases are TGTGCCAGTAGTACCCGACAGGGTGGTACGACCGACAATGAGCAGTTCTTC. Amino acid sequence: CASSTRQGGTTDNEQFF. The V call is TRBV19, the J call TRBJ2-1; 7 nucleotides agree with TRBD1. There are 17 residues in the CDR3. CDR1 and CDR2 from the germline V gene are LNHDA and SQIVND (reference sequence). V shed 4 bases, J shed 5 bases, and the junction held 14 bases outside the gene matches.

CDR3 nucleotides: TGTGCCAGCAGCTTACAGGGACAGTTCTATGGCTACACCTTC. Residues: CASSLQGQFYGYTF. The chain couples TRBV5-6 to TRBJ1-2; 7 bases fit TRBD1. The V gene's germline CDR1 is SGHDT and CDR2 YYEEEE. V lost 2 bases to trimming and J lost 4 bases; unmatched junction nucleotides: 5. The CDR3 extends over 14 amino acids.